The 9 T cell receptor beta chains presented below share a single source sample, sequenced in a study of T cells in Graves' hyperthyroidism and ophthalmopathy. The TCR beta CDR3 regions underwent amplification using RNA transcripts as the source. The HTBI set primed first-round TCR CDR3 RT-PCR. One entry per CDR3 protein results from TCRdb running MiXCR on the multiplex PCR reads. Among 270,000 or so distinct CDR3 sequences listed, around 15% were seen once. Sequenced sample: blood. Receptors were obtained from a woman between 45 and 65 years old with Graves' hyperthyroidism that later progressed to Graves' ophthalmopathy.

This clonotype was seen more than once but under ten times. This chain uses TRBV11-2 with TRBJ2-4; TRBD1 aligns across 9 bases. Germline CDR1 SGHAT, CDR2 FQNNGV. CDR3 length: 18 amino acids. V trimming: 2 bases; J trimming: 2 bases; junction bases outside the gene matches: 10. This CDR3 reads CASSLTYGTGPSKNIQYF. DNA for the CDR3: TGTGCCAGCAGCTTAACATATGGGACAGGGCCCTCCAAAAACATTCAGTACTTC.

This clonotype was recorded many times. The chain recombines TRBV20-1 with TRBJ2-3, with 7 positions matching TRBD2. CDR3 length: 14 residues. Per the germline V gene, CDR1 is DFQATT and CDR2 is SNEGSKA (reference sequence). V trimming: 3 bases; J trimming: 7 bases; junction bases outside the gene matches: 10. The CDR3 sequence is CSASRVSGPYTQYF. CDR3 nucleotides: TGCAGTGCTAGCAGGGTTAGCGGGCCCTATACGCAGTATTTT.

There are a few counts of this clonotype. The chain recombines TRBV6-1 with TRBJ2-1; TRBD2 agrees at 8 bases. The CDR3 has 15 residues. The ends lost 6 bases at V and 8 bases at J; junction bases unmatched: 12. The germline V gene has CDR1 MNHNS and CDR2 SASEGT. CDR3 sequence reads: CASSLTGLVYDEQFF. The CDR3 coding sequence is TGTGCCAGCAGCCTTACGGGACTAGTGTACGATGAGCAGTTCTTC.

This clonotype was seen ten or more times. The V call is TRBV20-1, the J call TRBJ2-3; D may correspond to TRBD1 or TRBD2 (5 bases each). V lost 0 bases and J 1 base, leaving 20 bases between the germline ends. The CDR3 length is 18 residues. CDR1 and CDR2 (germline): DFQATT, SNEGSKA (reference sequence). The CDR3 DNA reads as TGCAGTGCTAGAGATCGTATCTCAGCTAGAGGGGGCACAGATACGCAGTATTTT. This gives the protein CSARDRISARGGTDTQYF.

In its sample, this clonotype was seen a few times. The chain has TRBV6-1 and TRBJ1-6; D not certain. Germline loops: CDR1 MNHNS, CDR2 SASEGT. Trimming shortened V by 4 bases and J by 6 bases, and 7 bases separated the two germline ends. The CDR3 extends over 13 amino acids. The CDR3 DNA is TGTGCCAGCAGTGGGTACAGTAATTCACCCCTCCACTTT. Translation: CASSGYSNSPLHF.

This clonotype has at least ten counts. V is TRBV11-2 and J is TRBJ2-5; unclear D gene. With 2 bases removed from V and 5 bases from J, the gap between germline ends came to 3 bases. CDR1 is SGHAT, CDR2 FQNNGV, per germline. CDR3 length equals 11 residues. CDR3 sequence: CASSLTETQYF. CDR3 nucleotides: TGTGCCAGCAGCTTAACGGAGACCCAGTACTTC.

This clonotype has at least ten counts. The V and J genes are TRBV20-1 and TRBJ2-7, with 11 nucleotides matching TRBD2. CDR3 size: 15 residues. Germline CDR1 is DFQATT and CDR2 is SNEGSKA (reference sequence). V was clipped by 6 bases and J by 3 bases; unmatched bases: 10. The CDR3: CSAQRLTSGGYEQYF. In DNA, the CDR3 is TGCAGTGCGCAGAGACTCACTAGCGGGGGCTACGAGCAGTACTTC.

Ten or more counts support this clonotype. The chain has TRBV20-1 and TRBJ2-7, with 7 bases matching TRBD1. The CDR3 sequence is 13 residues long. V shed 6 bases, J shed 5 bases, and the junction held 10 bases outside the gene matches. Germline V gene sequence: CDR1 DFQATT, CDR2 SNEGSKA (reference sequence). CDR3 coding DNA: TGCAGTGCGGCACGACAGGGCGGTCACGAGCAGTACTTC. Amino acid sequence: CSAARQGGHEQYF.

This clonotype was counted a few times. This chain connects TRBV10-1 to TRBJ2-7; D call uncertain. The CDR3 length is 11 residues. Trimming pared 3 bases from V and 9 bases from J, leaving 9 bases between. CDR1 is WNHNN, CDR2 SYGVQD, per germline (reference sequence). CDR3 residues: CASSDYGRQYF. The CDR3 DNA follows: TGCGCCAGCAGTGATTATGGCCGGCAGTACTTC.